A selection of T cell receptor beta chains follows, all from one sample in a study of T cells in localized non-small cell lung cancer. Only in-frame clones appear in the TCRdb table, and some are missing; sequencing was by immunoSEQ multiplex PCR. The data show roughly 86,000 clones, about four fifths seen once. The sequencing here drew on peripheral blood, taken before any cancer treatment. These receptors were collected from a man between 40 and 70 years old with stage I lung adenocarcinoma. The CDR3 runs from the conserved cysteine through the conserved F or W. The order of the fields is V gene, clone size, J gene, D gene, CDR3 protein, CDR3 DNA. A D gene is named only where the DNA matches it firmly. A clone size is listed for some rows: how often the clone was seen (once, few, many), or a class if it is expanded.

v_call: TRBV30; clone_size: .; j_call: TRBJ1-1; d_call: TRBD1; cdr3_aa: CAGDRGGIGTEAFF; cdr3_nt: TGTGCCGGGGACAGGGGGGGGATCGGCACTGAAGCTTTCTTT
v_call: TRBV11-2; clone_size: .; j_call: TRBJ1-1; d_call: TRBD1; cdr3_aa: CASSLGVGQGHTEAFF; cdr3_nt: TGTGCCAGCAGCTTAGGGGTGGGACAGGGACACACTGAAGCTTTCTTT
v_call: TRBV18; clone_size: once; j_call: TRBJ2-7; d_call: .; cdr3_aa: CASSRPQKDGSYEQYF; cdr3_nt: TGTGCCAGCTCACGACCACAGAAGGACGGATCCTACGAGCAGTACTTC
v_call: TRBV27; clone_size: .; j_call: TRBJ1-2; d_call: .; cdr3_aa: CASSGVNYGYTF; cdr3_nt: TGTGCCAGCAGTGGGGTTAACTATGGCTACACCTTC
v_call: TRBV7-8; clone_size: .; j_call: TRBJ1-5; d_call: TRBD1; cdr3_aa: CASSLVGTGVNQPQHF; cdr3_nt: TGTGCCAGCAGCTTGGTCGGGACAGGGGTCAATCAGCCCCAGCATTTT
v_call: TRBV18; clone_size: .; j_call: TRBJ2-5; d_call: TRBD1; cdr3_aa: CASQPGTGKETQYF; cdr3_nt: TGTGCCAGCCAACCTGGGACAGGAAAAGAGACCCAGTACTTC
v_call: TRBV30; clone_size: once; j_call: TRBJ2-1; d_call: TRBD2; cdr3_aa: CAWRRLAGNEQFF; cdr3_nt: TGTGCCTGGAGGAGGCTAGCGGGCAATGAGCAGTTCTTC
v_call: TRBV7-6; clone_size: .; j_call: TRBJ2-1; d_call: .; cdr3_aa: CASSRQGGEQFF; cdr3_nt: TGTGCCAGCAGCCGACAGGGAGGTGAGCAGTTCTTC
v_call: TRBV30; clone_size: medium-sized; j_call: TRBJ2-7; d_call: .; cdr3_aa: CAWTSEGYEQYF; cdr3_nt: TGTGCCTGGACAAGCGAGGGTTACGAGCAGTACTTC
v_call: TRBV5-1; clone_size: .; j_call: TRBJ2-5; d_call: .; cdr3_aa: CASSSARVETQYF; cdr3_nt: TGCGCCAGCAGCTCCGCTAGGGTAGAGACCCAGTACTTC
v_call: TRBV5-1; clone_size: medium-sized; j_call: TRBJ2-1; d_call: .; cdr3_aa: CASSLVASEGNEQFF; cdr3_nt: TGCGCCAGCAGCTTGGTCGCCTCGGAAGGGAATGAGCAGTTCTTC
v_call: TRBV5-4; clone_size: once; j_call: TRBJ2-2; d_call: TRBD2; cdr3_aa: CASSRRLAEATGELFF; cdr3_nt: TGTGCCAGCAGCCGAAGGCTAGCGGAGGCCACCGGGGAGCTGTTTTTT
v_call: TRBV19; clone_size: .; j_call: TRBJ1-1; d_call: .; cdr3_aa: CASSVVDTEAFF; cdr3_nt: TGTGCCAGTAGTGTTGTTGACACTGAAGCTTTCTTT
v_call: TRBV5-6; clone_size: .; j_call: TRBJ2-7; d_call: .; cdr3_aa: CASSLLGGDKNEQYF; cdr3_nt: TGTGCCAGCAGCTTGTTAGGGGGAGATAAGAACGAGCAGTACTTC
v_call: TRBV7-2; clone_size: .; j_call: TRBJ2-2; d_call: .; cdr3_aa: CASSPARTRDTGELFF; cdr3_nt: TGTGCCAGCAGCCCCGCGAGGACTCGTGACACCGGGGAGCTGTTTTTT
v_call: TRBV19; clone_size: .; j_call: TRBJ2-4; d_call: .; cdr3_aa: CASSSLAKNIQYF; cdr3_nt: TGTGCCAGTAGTAGCCTAGCCAAAAACATTCAGTACTTC
v_call: TRBV18; clone_size: .; j_call: TRBJ1-5; d_call: .; cdr3_aa: CASSPGANQPQHF; cdr3_nt: TGTGCCAGCTCACCAGGGGCCAATCAGCCCCAGCATTTT
v_call: TRBV18; clone_size: .; j_call: TRBJ2-4; d_call: .; cdr3_aa: CASSPGAKNIQYF; cdr3_nt: TGTGCCAGCTCACCGGGGGCCAAAAACATTCAGTACTTC
v_call: TRBV29-1; clone_size: .; j_call: TRBJ2-1; d_call: TRBD2; cdr3_aa: CSVKNEGLVGRNEQFF; cdr3_nt: TGCAGCGTTAAGAATGAGGGACTAGTCGGAAGAAATGAGCAGTTCTTC
v_call: TRBV5-1; clone_size: .; j_call: TRBJ1-1; d_call: .; cdr3_aa: CASSLAGTNTEAFF; cdr3_nt: TGCGCCAGCAGCTTGGCCGGGACGAACACTGAAGCTTTCTTT
v_call: TRBV7-9; clone_size: few; j_call: TRBJ1-1; d_call: .; cdr3_aa: CASSLGLVNTEAFF; cdr3_nt: TGTGCCAGCAGCTTAGGGCTTGTGAACACTGAAGCTTTCTTT
v_call: TRBV27; clone_size: .; j_call: TRBJ2-7; d_call: TRBD1; cdr3_aa: CASSLSTGGANEQYF; cdr3_nt: TGTGCCAGCAGTTTATCGACAGGGGGCGCGAACGAGCAGTACTTC
v_call: TRBV7-2; clone_size: .; j_call: TRBJ1-4; d_call: TRBD1; cdr3_aa: CASSSGQGGEKLFF; cdr3_nt: TGTGCCAGCAGCTCGGGACAGGGAGGTGAAAAACTGTTTTTT
v_call: TRBV6-5; clone_size: .; j_call: TRBJ2-6; d_call: .; cdr3_aa: CASRSGGAGANVLTF; cdr3_nt: TGTGCCAGCAGGTCCGGCGGGGCCGGGGCCAACGTCCTGACTTTC
v_call: TRBV10-3; clone_size: .; j_call: TRBJ2-7; d_call: TRBD2; cdr3_aa: CAISGTSGRFSYEQYF; cdr3_nt: TGTGCCATCAGTGGGACTAGCGGGAGGTTCTCCTACGAGCAGTACTTC
v_call: TRBV2; clone_size: .; j_call: TRBJ2-7; d_call: TRBD2; cdr3_aa: CASRGLAGAVSEQYF; cdr3_nt: TGTGCCAGCAGGGGACTAGCGGGAGCAGTTAGCGAGCAGTACTTC
v_call: TRBV5-4; clone_size: .; j_call: TRBJ2-7; d_call: TRBD2; cdr3_aa: CASSPTSFSSYEQYF; cdr3_nt: TGTGCCAGCAGCCCGACTAGCTTCAGCTCCTACGAGCAGTACTTC
v_call: TRBV18; clone_size: .; j_call: TRBJ1-4; d_call: .; cdr3_aa: CASSPKGRDLNEKLFF; cdr3_nt: TGTGCCAGCTCACCGAAGGGAAGGGACCTGAATGAAAAACTGTTTTTT
v_call: TRBV6-6; clone_size: .; j_call: TRBJ2-3; d_call: .; cdr3_aa: CASSSRTDTQYF; cdr3_nt: TGTGCCAGCAGTTCTCGCACAGATACGCAGTATTTT
v_call: TRBV27; clone_size: .; j_call: TRBJ1-3; d_call: TRBD1; cdr3_aa: CASSLRQGDYSGNTIYF; cdr3_nt: TGTGCCAGCAGTCTTAGACAGGGGGACTACTCTGGAAACACCATATATTTT
v_call: TRBV7-3; clone_size: .; j_call: TRBJ2-1; d_call: .; cdr3_aa: CASSLTSGRYNEQFF; cdr3_nt: TGTGCCAGCAGCTTAACGAGTGGACGATACAATGAGCAGTTCTTC
v_call: TRBV30; clone_size: once; j_call: TRBJ1-2; d_call: .; cdr3_aa: CAWSIERVFDGYTF; cdr3_nt: TGTGCCTGGAGTATCGAGAGAGTCTTCGATGGCTACACCTTC
v_call: TRBV28; clone_size: .; j_call: TRBJ1-2; d_call: .; cdr3_aa: CASSPDSLSRGYTF; cdr3_nt: TGTGCCAGCAGCCCGGACAGCCTATCTCGAGGCTACACCTTC
v_call: TRBV5-1; clone_size: .; j_call: TRBJ2-3; d_call: .; cdr3_aa: CASSPAIPDTQYF; cdr3_nt: TGCGCCAGCAGCCCCGCGATCCCAGATACGCAGTATTTT
v_call: TRBV29-1; clone_size: .; j_call: TRBJ2-5; d_call: .; cdr3_aa: CSVDAPTKAETQYF; cdr3_nt: TGCAGCGTTGACGCCCCCACTAAGGCGGAGACCCAGTACTTC